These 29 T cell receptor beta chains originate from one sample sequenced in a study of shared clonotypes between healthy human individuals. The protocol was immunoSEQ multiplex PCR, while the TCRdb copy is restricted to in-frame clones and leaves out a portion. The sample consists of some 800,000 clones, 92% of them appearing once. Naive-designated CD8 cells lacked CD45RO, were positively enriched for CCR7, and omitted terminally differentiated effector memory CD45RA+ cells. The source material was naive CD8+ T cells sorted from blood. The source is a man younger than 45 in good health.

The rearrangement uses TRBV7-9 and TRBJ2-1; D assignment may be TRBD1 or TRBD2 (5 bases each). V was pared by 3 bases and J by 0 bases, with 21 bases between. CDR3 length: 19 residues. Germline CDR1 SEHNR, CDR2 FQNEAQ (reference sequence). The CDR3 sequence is CASSFHPGPRGSSYNEQFF. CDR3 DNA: TGTGCCAGCAGCTTCCATCCGGGACCCCGAGGGAGCTCCTACAATGAGCAGTTCTTC.

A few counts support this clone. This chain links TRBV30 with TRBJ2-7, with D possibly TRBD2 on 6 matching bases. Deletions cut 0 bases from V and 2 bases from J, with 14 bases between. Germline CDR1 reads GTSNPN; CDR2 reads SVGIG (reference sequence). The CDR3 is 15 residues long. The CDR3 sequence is CAWSVSISGPYEQYF. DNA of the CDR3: TGTGCCTGGAGTGTAAGTATTAGCGGACCCTACGAGCAGTACTTC. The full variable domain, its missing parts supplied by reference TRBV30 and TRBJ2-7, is SQTIHQWPATLVQPVGSPLSLECTVEGTSNPNLYWYRQAAGRGLQLLFYSVGIGQISSEVPQNLSASRPQDRQFILSSKKLLLSDSGFYLCAWSVSISGPYEQYFGPGTRLTVT.

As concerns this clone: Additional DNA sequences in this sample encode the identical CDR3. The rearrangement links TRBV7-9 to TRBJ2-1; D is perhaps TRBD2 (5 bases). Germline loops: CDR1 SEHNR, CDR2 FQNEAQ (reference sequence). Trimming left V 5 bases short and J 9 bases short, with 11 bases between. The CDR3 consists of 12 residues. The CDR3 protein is CASSLSAPEQFF. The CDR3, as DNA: TGTGCCAGCAGCCTTAGCGCGCCTGAGCAGTTCTTC.

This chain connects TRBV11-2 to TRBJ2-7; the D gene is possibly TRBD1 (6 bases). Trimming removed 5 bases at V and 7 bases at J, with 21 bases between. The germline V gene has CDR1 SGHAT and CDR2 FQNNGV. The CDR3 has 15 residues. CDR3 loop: CASSAHPQGGLEQYF. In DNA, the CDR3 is TGTGCCAGCAGCGCCCACCCTCAAGGGGGTTTAGAGCAGTACTTC.

The CDR3 DNA follows: TGTGCCAGCAGCTTAGCTGACAGTTACTCCTACGAGCAGTACTTC. It is translated as CASSLADSYSYEQYF. V and J are TRBV7-6 and TRBJ2-7; a possible D gene is TRBD1 (5 bases). Per germline, CDR1 SGHVS and CDR2 FNYEAQ. V was pared by 0 bases and J by 0 bases, with 9 bases between. The CDR3 sequence is 15 residues long.

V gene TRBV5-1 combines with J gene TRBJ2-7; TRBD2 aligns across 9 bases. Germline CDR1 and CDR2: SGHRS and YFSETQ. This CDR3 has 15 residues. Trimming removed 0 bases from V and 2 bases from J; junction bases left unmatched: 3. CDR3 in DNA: TGCGCCAGCAGCTTGGCTAGCGGGGACCCCTACGAGCAGTACTTC. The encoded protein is CASSLASGDPYEQYF.

The CDR3 region is CASSALRGPTDTQYF. The DNA of the CDR3 is TGTGCCAGCTCCGCGTTACGGGGTCCCACAGATACGCAGTATTTT. This chain joins TRBV18 and TRBJ2-3; D might be TRBD2 (5 bases). In germline, CDR1 is KGHSH, CDR2 LQKENI. The V end lost 6 bases, the J end lost 2 bases, and 15 bases lay between the germline ends. The CDR3 loop spans 15 amino acids.

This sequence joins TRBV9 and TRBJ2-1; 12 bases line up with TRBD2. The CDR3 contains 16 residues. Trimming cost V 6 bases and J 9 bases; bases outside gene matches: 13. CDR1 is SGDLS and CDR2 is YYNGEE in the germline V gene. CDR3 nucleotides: TGTGCCAGCACTTGGACTAGCGGGGATCGTGACACTGAGCAGTTCTTC. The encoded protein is CASTWTSGDRDTEQFF.

CDR3 region: CASSEEGTSFGYEQYF. CDR3 nucleotide sequence: TGTGCCAGCAGTGAGGAGGGGACTAGCTTTGGCTACGAGCAGTACTTC. The chain links TRBV6-1 to TRBJ2-7; 9 positions match TRBD2. The V segment lost 3 bases and the J segment 3 bases; nucleotides outside the gene matches: 9. The CDR3 totals 16 residues. In germline, CDR1 is MNHNS, CDR2 SASEGT.

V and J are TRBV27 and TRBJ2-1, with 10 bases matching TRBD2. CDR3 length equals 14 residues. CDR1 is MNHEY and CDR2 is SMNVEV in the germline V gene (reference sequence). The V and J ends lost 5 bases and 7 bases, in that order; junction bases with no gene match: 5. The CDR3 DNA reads TGTGCCAGCAGTCAGACTAGCGGGTTTAATGAGCAGTTCTTC. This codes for CASSQTSGFNEQFF.

The CDR3, as DNA: TGTGCCAGCAGCGTAGAGCCGGGCGAGTGGGAGACCCAGTACTTC. Translation: CASSVEPGEWETQYF. The chain combines TRBV9 with TRBJ2-5; unclear D gene. Germline loops: CDR1 SGDLS, CDR2 YYNGEE. The CDR3 is 15 amino acids. Trimming removed 0 bases from V and 5 bases from J, with 14 bases in between.

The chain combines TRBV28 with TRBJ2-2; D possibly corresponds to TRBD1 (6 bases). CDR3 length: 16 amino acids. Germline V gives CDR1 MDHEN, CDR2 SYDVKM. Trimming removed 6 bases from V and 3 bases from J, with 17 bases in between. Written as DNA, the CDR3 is TGTGCCAGCAGGACCCGTGCCAGGGGATACACCGGGGAGCTGTTTTTT. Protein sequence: CASRTRARGYTGELFF. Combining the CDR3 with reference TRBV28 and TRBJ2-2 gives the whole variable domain DVKVTQSSRYLVKRTGEKVFLECVQDMDHENMFWYRQDPGLGLRLIYFSYDVKMKEKGDIPEGYSVSREKKERFSLILESASTNQTSMYLCASRTRARGYTGELFFGEGSRLTVL.

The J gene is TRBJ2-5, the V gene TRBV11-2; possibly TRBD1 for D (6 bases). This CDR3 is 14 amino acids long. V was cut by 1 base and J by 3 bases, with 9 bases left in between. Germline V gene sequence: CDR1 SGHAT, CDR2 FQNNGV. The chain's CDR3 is CASSLGAGEETQYF. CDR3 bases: TGTGCCAGCAGCTTAGGAGCAGGGGAAGAGACCCAGTACTTC. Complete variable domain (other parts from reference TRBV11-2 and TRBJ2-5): EAGVAQSPRYKIIEKRQSVAFWCNPISGHATLYWYQQILGQGPKLLIQFQNNGVVDDSQLPKDRFSAERLKGVDSTLKIQPAKLEDSAVYLCASSLGAGEETQYFGPGTRLLVL.

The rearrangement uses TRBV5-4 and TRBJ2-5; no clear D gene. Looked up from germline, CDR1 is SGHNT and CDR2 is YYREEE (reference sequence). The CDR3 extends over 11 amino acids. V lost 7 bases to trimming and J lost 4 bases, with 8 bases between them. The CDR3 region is CASGPIETQYF. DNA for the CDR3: TGTGCCAGCGGTCCGATAGAGACCCAGTACTTC.

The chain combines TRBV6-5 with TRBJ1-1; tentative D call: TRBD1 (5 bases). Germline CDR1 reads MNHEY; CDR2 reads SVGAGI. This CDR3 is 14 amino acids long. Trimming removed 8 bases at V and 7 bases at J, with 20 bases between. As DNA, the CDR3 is TGTGCCAGCTGCGCCAGGGCGTTGGGGGATGAAGCTTTCTTT. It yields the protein CASCARALGDEAFF.

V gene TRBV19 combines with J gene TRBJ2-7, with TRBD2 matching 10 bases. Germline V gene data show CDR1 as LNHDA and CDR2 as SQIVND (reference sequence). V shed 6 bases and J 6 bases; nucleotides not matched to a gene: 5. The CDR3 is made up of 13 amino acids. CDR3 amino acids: CASRASGSGEQYF. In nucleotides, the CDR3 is TGTGCCAGTAGAGCTAGCGGGAGTGGCGAGCAGTACTTC.

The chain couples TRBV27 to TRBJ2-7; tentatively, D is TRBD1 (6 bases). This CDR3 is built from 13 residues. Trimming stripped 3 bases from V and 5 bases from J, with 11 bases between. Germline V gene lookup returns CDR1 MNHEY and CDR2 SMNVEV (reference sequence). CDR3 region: CASSLGARDEQYF. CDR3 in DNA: TGTGCCAGCAGTTTGGGGGCTAGGGACGAGCAGTACTTC.

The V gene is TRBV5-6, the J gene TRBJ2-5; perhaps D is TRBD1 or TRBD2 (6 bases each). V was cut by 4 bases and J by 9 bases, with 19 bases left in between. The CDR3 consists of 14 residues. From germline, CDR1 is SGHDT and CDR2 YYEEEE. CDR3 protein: CASSRVRGVRAQYF. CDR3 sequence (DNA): TGTGCCAGCAGCCGGGTGAGGGGGGTGAGGGCCCAGTACTTC.

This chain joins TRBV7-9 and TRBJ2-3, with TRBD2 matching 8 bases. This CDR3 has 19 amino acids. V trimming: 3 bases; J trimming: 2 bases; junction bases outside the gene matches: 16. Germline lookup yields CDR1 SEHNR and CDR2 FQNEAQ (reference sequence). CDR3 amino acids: CASSLTWALSGVNTDTQYF. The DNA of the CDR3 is TGTGCCAGCAGCTTGACATGGGCACTTAGCGGGGTCAACACAGATACGCAGTATTTT.

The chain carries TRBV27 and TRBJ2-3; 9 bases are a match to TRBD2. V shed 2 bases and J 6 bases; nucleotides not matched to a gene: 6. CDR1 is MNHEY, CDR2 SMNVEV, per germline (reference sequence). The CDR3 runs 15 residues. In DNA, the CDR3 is TGTGCCAGCAGTTTAGGGACTAGCAATTCCGATACGCAGTATTTT. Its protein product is CASSLGTSNSDTQYF.

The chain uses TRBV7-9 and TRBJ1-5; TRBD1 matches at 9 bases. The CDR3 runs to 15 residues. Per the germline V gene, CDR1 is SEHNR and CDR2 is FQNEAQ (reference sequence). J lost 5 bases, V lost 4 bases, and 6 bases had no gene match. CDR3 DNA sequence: TGTGCCAGCAGCTACGGACAGGGGATGGATCAGCCCCAGCATTTT. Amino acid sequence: CASSYGQGMDQPQHF.

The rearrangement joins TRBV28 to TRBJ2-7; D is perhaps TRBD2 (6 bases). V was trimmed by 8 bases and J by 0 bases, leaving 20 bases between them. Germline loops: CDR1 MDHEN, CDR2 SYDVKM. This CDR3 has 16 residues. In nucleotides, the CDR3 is TGTGCCAGCCCCCCGGGACTTACAGAGAGCTCCTACGAGCAGTACTTC. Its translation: CASPPGLTESSYEQYF. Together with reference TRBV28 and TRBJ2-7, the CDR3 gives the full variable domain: DVKVTQSSRYLVKRTGEKVFLECVQDMDHENMFWYRQDPGLGLRLIYFSYDVKMKEKGDIPEGYSVSREKKERFSLILESASTNQTSMYLCASPPGLTESSYEQYFGPGTRLTVT.

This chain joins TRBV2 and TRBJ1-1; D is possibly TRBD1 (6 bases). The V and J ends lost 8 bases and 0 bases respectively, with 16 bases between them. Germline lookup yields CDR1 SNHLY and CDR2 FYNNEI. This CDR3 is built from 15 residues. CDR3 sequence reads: CASPPDGQLNTEAFF. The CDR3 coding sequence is TGTGCCAGCCCCCCAGACGGACAGCTGAACACTGAAGCTTTCTTT. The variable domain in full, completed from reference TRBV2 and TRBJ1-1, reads EPEVTQTPSHQVTQMGQEVILRCVPISNHLYFYWYRQILGQKVEFLVSFYNNEISEKSEIFDDQFSVERPDGSNFTLKIRSTKLEDSAMYFCASPPDGQLNTEAFFGQGTRLTVV.

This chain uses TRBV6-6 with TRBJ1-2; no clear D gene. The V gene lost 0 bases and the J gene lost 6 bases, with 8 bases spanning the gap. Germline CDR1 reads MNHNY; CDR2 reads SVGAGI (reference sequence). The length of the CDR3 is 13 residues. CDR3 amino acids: CASSYSAADGYTF. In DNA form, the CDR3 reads TGTGCCAGCAGTTACTCGGCAGCCGATGGCTACACCTTC.

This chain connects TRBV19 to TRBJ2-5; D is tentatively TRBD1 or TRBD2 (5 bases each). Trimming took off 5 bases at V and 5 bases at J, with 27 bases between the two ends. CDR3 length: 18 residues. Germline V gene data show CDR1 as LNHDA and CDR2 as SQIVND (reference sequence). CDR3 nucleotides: TGTGCCAGTAGTCCCTATATTTCCGGGGCTCTCTTTGGGGAGACCCAGTACTTC. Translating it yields CASSPYISGALFGETQYF.

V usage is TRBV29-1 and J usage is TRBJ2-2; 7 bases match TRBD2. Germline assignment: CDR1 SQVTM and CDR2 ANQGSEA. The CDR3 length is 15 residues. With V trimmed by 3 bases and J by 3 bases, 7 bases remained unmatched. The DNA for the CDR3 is TGCAGCGTTGAGCTGGCGGGAGATTACACCGGGGAGCTGTTTTTT. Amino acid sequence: CSVELAGDYTGELFF.

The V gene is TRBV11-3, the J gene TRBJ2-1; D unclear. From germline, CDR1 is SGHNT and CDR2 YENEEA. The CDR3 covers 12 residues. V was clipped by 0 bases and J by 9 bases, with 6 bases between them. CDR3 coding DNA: TGTGCCAGCAGCTTAGATTCCACTGAGCAGTTCTTC. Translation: CASSLDSTEQFF.

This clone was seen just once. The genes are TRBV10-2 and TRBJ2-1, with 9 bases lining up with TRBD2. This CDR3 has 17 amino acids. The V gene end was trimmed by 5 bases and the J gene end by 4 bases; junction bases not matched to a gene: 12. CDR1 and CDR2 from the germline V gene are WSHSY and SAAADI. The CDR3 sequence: CASSISKELAGYNEQFF. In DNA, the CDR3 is TGCGCCAGCAGTATCTCCAAGGAGCTAGCGGGGTACAATGAGCAGTTCTTC.

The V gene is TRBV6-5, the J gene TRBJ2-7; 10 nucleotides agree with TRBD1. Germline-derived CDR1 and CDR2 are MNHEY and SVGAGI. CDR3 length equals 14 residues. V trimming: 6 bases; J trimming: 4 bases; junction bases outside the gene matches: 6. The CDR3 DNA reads TGTGCCAGCAGCCCCCCGGGACAGGGGTACGAGCAGTACTTC. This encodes CASSPPGQGYEQYF.